The T cell receptor (beta chain) described here comes from a study of shared clonotypes between healthy human individuals. Study details: Samples came from two female and a few male donors aged 18 to 49.

Data came from immunoSEQ multiplex PCR; TCRdb stores just in-frame clones and leaves some out. The sample consists of hundreds of thousands of clones, around 72% of them appearing once. This clone was seen a few times. What it binds is not known. General study points: On the whole, naive subsets had larger estimated richness than memory subsets had.

The V gene end was trimmed by 6 bases and the J gene end by 5 bases; junction bases not matched to a gene: 10. The CDR3 is made up of 15 amino acids. From germline, CDR1 is MNHNS and CDR2 SASEGT. The sequence was obtained from a woman aged 25 to 39 in good health. This rearrangement joins TRBV6-1 to TRBJ1-5; 7 bases line up with TRBD1. The specimen sequenced was memory CD4+ T cells sorted from blood. The subset: CD45RA-negative fraction. The CDR3 bases are TGTGCCAGCAGCCGCACAGGGGACCTTTATCAGCCCCAGCATTTT. It yields the protein CASSRTGDLYQPQHF.